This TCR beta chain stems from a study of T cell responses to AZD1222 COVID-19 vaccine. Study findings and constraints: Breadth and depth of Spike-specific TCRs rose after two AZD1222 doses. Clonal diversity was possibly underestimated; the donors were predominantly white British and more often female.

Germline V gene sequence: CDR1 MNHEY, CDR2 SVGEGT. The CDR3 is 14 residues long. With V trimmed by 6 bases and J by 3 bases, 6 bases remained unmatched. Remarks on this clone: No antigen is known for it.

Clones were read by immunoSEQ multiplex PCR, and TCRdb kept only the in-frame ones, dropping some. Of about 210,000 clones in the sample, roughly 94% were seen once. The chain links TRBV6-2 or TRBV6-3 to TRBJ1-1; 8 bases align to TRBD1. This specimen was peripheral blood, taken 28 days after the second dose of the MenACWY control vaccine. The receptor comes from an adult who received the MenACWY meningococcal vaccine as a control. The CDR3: CASSPDRDDTEAFF. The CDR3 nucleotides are TGTGCCAGCAGCCCGGACAGGGATGACACTGAAGCTTTCTTT.